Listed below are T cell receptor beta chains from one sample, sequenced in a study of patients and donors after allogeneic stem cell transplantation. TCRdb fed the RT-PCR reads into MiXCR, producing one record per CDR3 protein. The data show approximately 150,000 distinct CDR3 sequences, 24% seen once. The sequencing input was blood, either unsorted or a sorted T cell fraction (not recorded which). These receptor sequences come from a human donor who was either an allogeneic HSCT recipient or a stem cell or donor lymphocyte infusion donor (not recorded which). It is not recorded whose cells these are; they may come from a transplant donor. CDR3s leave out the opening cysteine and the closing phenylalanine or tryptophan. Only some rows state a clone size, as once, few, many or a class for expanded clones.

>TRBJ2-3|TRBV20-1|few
SARGLYEADTQY
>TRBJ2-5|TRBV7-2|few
ASSLDLGSRETQY
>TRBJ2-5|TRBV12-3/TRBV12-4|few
ASSLFQKETQY
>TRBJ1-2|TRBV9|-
ASSGLSGPFNYGYT
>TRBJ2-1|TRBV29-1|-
SVVAGYNEQF
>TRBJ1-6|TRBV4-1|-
ASSQGWPGINSPLH
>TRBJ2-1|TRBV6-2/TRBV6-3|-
ASSHDRNIRGGLRNEQF
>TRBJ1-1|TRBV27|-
ASSLEGSTFTEAF
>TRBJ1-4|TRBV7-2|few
ASSPLGQGSVKLF
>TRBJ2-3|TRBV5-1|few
ASSNRQTSTDTQY
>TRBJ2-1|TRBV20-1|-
SARGPQGNNEQF
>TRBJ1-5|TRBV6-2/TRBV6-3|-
ASSYRIYQPQH
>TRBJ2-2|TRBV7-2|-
ASSHSGTPNTGELF
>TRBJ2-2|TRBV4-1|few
ASSQGPGPDTGELF
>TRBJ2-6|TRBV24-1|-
ATSDSTGVDSGANVLT
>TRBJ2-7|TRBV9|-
ASSVEAQGRIYEQY
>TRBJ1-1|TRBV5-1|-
ASRLGSGNTEAF
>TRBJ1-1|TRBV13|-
ASNGGSVNTEAF
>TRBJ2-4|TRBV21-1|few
ARSRVSKNIQY
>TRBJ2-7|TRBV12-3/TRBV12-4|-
ASSSFTGPEQY
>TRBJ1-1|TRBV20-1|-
SAGTTGNTEAF
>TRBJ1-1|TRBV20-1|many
SASKMGTEAF
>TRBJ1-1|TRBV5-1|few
ASSLGVGSEAF
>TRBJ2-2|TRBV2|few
ASSYVWTSGGFTGELF
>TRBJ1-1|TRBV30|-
AWSTTVEKAF
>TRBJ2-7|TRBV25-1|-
ASSELFGANANEQY
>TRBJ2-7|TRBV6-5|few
ASSLRLADHYEQY
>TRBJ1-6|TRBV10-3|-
ATSDGPRLGTQLH
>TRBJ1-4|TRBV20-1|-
SARRAGGYEKLF
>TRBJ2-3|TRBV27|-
ASREKRGSTDTQY
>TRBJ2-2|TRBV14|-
ASSQDWVRYIPNTGELF
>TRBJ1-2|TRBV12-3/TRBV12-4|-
ASRTRTKEVFFGYT
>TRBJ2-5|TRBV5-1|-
ASRFTWVGETQY
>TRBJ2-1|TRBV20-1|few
SGYRGFGNEQF
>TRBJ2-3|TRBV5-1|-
ASSMGPPDTQY